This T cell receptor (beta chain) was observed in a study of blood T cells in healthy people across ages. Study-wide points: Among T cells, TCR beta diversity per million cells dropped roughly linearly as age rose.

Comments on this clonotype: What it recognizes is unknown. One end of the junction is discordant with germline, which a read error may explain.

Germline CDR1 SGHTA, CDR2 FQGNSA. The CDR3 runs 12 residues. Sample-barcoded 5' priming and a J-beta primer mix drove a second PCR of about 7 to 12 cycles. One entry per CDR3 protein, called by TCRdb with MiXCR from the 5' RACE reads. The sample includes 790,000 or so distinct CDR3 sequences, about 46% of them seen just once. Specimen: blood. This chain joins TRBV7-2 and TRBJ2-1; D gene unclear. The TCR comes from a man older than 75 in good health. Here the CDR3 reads CASKVSYDEQFF. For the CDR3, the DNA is TGTGCCAGCAAGGTCTCCTACGATGAGCAGTTCTTC.